Here is one T cell receptor beta chain with its context. The antigen it binds to is not known. Base qualities are not provided; no much larger clone lies one nucleotide away. CDR1 LGHDT and CDR2 YNNKEL are derived from the germline V gene (reference sequence). After removal of 2 bases from V and 7 bases from J, the junction retains 9 bases not matched to a gene. Including cysteine and phenylalanine, the CDR3 has 17 amino acids. Only the CDR3 DNA is retained, 51 bases long and in frame from the first base. The source of the sample is a study of T cell repertoires in cytomegalovirus infection (dated by TCRdb to the late 2010s). A note on the overall study: Donor HLA type was relevant to the analysis, as public TCR beta signatures indicated carriage of CMV infection together with the matching HLA type. The research as a whole found: In the ex vivo response, HLA-C-restricted CMV-specific TCR beta clonotypes were dominant, and in two of eight donors the single most frequent clonotype came from this HLA-C-restricted group. In both this cohort and an independent cohort of several hundred donors, the cumulative frequency of public TCR beta family members distinguished carriers of CMV infection plus the relevant HLA type.

Sequencer: Illumina HiSeq 1500. TCRdb redid the processing of the public reads, applying fastp at Q25 and MiXCR, and retained in-frame beta chains. Each record represents a unique CDR3 protein, reported with the most common genes and DNA among its rows. This sample gives approximately 500,000 distinct CDR3 sequences in total; roughly 10% of them show up just once. The ten largest clonotypes hold roughly 10% of the sample. This TCR was recovered from a human donor in good health (CMV status not recorded). Some clones in this sample may be carry-over from other donors' samples. Source material: PBMCs. This chain joins TRBV3-1 to TRBJ1-6, and 9 junctional nucleotides match TRBD1. The DNA is TGTGCCAGCAGCCAAACCCCCCGGACAGGGGTAAATTCACCCCTCCACTTT. This codes for CASSQTPRTGVNSPLHF.